Sequencing of this T cell receptor (beta chain) was carried out in a study of blood T cells in healthy people across ages (dated by TCRdb to about 2015). A note on the overall study: In model experiments, template switching captured about one uniquely barcoded TCR beta cDNA molecule for every two T cells. Age-related changes in TCR beta repertoire diversity were measured in the study by deep sequencing normalized with unique cDNA molecular identifiers. The donors were split into four age groups: young (average 16 years), middle-aged (roughly 40), aged (about 56) and long-lived (under 85). The study analyzed two additional independent replicas of 1 million unique cDNA reads from the same blood draw for two donors, one aged 18 to 30 and one aged 80 or older. Overall study results and their limits: Conclusive comparison of naive and antigen-experienced compartments was prevented by the profiling of bulk unsorted PBMCs. The percentage of naive T cells measured by flow cytometry correlated strongly with observed TCR beta diversity. Observed TCR beta diversity per million T cells fell roughly linearly with age, and a significant reduction was already apparent by age roughly 40. Compared with the aged group, the long-lived group had more naive CD4+ T cells, fewer expanded clones and increased TCR diversity, suggesting age selection. Estimates of total diversity from one million sequenced T cells were regarded as lower bounds and underestimates. The CMV infection status of donors was not known, potentially confounding age-related changes in expanded clonotypes.

Worth noting for this clonotype: Its antigen is currently not known. One base away there is no much larger clone; base qualities are not given.

Library creation used 5' RACE. The sample was run on an Illumina HiSeq 2500. A second roughly 7 to 11 cycle PCR used a sample-barcoded 5' primer and a J-beta primer mix. A template-switch 5' adaptor carrying 12 random nucleotides introduced a unique molecular identifier onto each TCR beta cDNA molecule. At least 2.5 million CDR3-containing paired-end reads were obtained from each sample. The Mint cDNA synthesis kit, primed by a TRBC-specific oligonucleotide, was used to synthesize first-strand cDNA from all RNA. After uracil-DNA glycosylase treatment, a first 18-cycle PCR used universal primers M1SS and BC2_uni_R on all cDNA. In the paper's pipeline: For normalization, 1 million high-quality reads were randomly selected from each sample, with every read carrying a distinct molecular identifier. Reads sharing molecular identifiers were discarded rather than binned into consensus sequences. MiTCR, with a Q25 quality threshold and the strictest error-elimination algorithm, was used for CDR3 identification, clonotype clustering and error correction. A nonparametric unseen species model with Euler transformation was used to estimate a lower bound on total TCR beta diversity. TCRdb reworked the public reads: Q25 trimming with fastp, MiXCR clone assembly, productive beta chains retained. Rows matching on CDR3 protein sequence are summarized as one entry with the most common DNA and genes. The V and J calls reflect TCRdb's pipeline rather than the authors' work. Present in this sample are 450,000 to 600,000 distinct CDR3 sequences, roughly a quarter of which were seen just once. Clones ranked in the top ten supply over 3.5% of the sample.

The donors were roughly 40 Caucasian individuals from Russia, aged about 6 to 95 years, who were systemically healthy. Each donor gave approximately 10 milliliters of peripheral blood, collected into EDTA-treated Vacutainer tubes. Ficoll-Paque density-gradient centrifugation was used to isolate PBMCs, with at least 7 million per sample. Trizol reagent was used to extract total RNA from the PBMCs, yielding at least 5.5 micrograms per sample. For every donor, flow cytometry on a PBMC aliquot measured the percentage of naive CD45RAhigh/CD27high T cells. The same sample was also studied in work on T cells of mothers and their children. From that second study: Nine systemically healthy Caucasian individuals served as donors, namely three mothers together with their six children. cDNA synthesis used all of the extracted RNA, with 1.5 ug of RNA in each 15 ul reaction. In the second PCR, the M1S primer introduced both the sample barcodes and 2-4 random nucleotides. Over 9.5 million TCR beta CDR3 reads came from each mother, compared with millions of reads from each child. Thymic selection similarly shapes TCR recombination output in related and unrelated pairs, with minor effect from inherited differences. Normalized repertoire overlap was always slightly but never significantly higher in related than unrelated mother-child pairs. With a sensitivity of roughly 93 clones per million clonotypes, no persistent microchimeric T cell clones were detected. The study used deep NGS to compare TCR beta repertoires of mothers and children, seeking features distinguishing related mother-child pairs from unrelated individuals. Mothers averaged roughly 40 +/- 4 years of age and children averaged about 10 +/- 4 years. After adapter ligation was performed with NEBNext reagents, the libraries were sequenced on an Illumina HiSeq 2000 with 100+100 nt paired-end reads. Mother and child libraries were prepared a month apart and sequenced in separate runs to prevent cross-contamination. For each donor, somewhere between roughly 450,000 and 2,000,000 distinct TCR beta clonotypes were identified. Naive TCR beta clonotypes were estimated from low-frequency clonotypes matched to each donor's FACS-determined naive share, without sorting.

The sequence was obtained from a boy between 2 and 10 years old in good health. Input material: blood.

Read as DNA, the sequence is TGCAGTGCTCGACTACAGGGGTCCTACGAGCAGTACTTC. Translation gives CSARLQGSYEQYF. In this chain, TRBV20-1 is recombined with TRBJ2-7, and 7 junction bases match TRBD1. Clipping removes 5 bases from V and 1 base from J, with 5 as the unmatched junction base count. Inclusive of the bounding cysteine and phenylalanine, the CDR3 is 13 residues long. CDR3 DNA is the only sequence kept; it has 39 bases, read in frame from the first base. For CDR1 and CDR2, the germline V gene (reference sequence) lists DFQATT and SNEGSKA.